Each of the 13 T cell receptor beta chains below was sequenced from the same sample in a study of T cell changes during pregnancy in multiple sclerosis. Assay: immunoSEQ multiplex PCR; the TCRdb copy retains only in-frame clones and omits some. The table lists some 80,000 clones, roughly 91% of them singletons. The material sequenced was peripheral blood, taken in the first trimester of pregnancy. These receptors originate from a female donor with multiple sclerosis, enrolled in a pregnancy study.

The V gene is TRBV28, the J gene TRBJ2-3; TRBD1 might be the D (5 bases). The ends were cut back, 3 bases at V and 1 base at J, with 11 bases in the middle. This CDR3 spans 15 amino acids. CDR1 and CDR2 from the germline V gene are MDHEN and SYDVKM. The CDR3: CASSLGLSGTDTQYF. Here the CDR3 DNA reads TGTGCCAGCAGTTTGGGGCTATCCGGCACAGATACGCAGTATTTT.

This chain joins TRBV27 and TRBJ1-2; TRBD1 agrees at 8 bases. The germline V gene encodes CDR1 MNHEY and CDR2 SMNVEV (reference sequence). The CDR3 spans 14 residues. The trim removed 4 bases at V and 9 bases at J, leaving 10 bases unmatched. CDR3: CASSSTGQGFRYTF. In DNA form, the CDR3 reads TGTGCCAGCAGTTCAACAGGACAGGGCTTTCGCTACACCTTC.

This clone was detected once. The V call is TRBV7-2, the J call TRBJ2-7; 9 nucleotides align to TRBD2. Germline V lookup: CDR1 SGHTA, CDR2 FQGNSA. The CDR3 has 18 amino acids. Losses at the gene ends were 5 bases for V and 2 bases for J; bases not matched to a gene: 16. DNA for the CDR3: TGTGCCAGCAGCCACTCCTCGGGACGCGGGGGGGCCCCCTACGAGCAGTACTTC. Protein product: CASSHSSGRGGAPYEQYF.

This clone was seen once. V is TRBV5-4 and J is TRBJ2-3; TRBD2 might be the D (5 bases). The CDR3 spans 15 residues. V lost 3 bases and J 2 bases, leaving 13 bases between the germline ends. Looked up from germline, CDR1 is SGHNT and CDR2 is YYREEE (reference sequence). Written as DNA, the CDR3 is TGTGCCAGCAGCTCGCCGGCGGGCCCCACAGATACGCAGTATTTT. It is translated as CASSSPAGPTDTQYF.

This sequence joins TRBV29-1 and TRBJ2-1; a possible D gene is TRBD2 (6 bases). CDR3 length: 14 residues. Trimming took off 7 bases at V and 8 bases at J, with 21 bases between the two ends. Germline-derived CDR1 and CDR2 are SQVTM and ANQGSEA. The CDR3 here is CSAGSGRIGDEQFF. The CDR3 coding sequence is TGCAGCGCCGGATCCGGGAGAATAGGGGATGAGCAGTTCTTC.

V gene TRBV9 combines with J gene TRBJ2-7; 12 positions match TRBD1. The trim removed 2 bases at V and 2 bases at J, leaving 2 bases unmatched. CDR3 length: 15 residues. CDR1 and CDR2 (germline): SGDLS, YYNGEE. CDR3 amino acids: CASSVGTGGTYEQYF. CDR3 coding DNA: TGTGCCAGCAGCGTCGGGACAGGGGGCACCTACGAGCAGTACTTC.

The chain uses TRBV29-1 and TRBJ2-7, with 9 bases lining up with TRBD1. In germline, CDR1 is SQVTM, CDR2 ANQGSEA. This CDR3 spans 13 amino acids. Germline trimming cut 6 bases from V and 5 bases from J; bases unmatched to any gene: 8. The DNA for the CDR3 is TGCAGCGTCGCAGGGACAGGGAGGAACGAGCAGTACTTC. This translates into CSVAGTGRNEQYF.

J is TRBJ2-1 and V is TRBV4-1, with 10 bases fitting TRBD1. CDR1 and CDR2 (germline): MGHRA, YSYEKL. The CDR3 totals 18 residues. After removal of 0 bases from V and 7 bases from J, the junction contained 12 bases not matched to a gene. The DNA for the CDR3 is TGCGCCAGCAGCCAAGATCCATACCGACAGGGGGCGAGTAATGAGCAGTTCTTC. Translated: CASSQDPYRQGASNEQFF.

The chain joins TRBV6-5 to TRBJ2-7; 11 bases map to TRBD1. CDR1 and CDR2 from the germline V gene are MNHEY and SVGAGI. This CDR3 region has 14 residues. J gave up 6 bases and V 5 bases, and 6 bases lay outside the gene matches. CDR3 protein: CASSLRDRGGEQYF. The CDR3 bases are TGTGCCAGCAGTCTCCGGGACAGGGGGGGCGAGCAGTACTTC.

The V gene is TRBV19, the J gene TRBJ2-1; TRBD1 is a possible D gene (5 bases). Germline V gives CDR1 LNHDA, CDR2 SQIVND (reference sequence). The CDR3 sequence is 15 residues long. V was pared by 7 bases and J by 4 bases, with 17 bases between. CDR3 DNA sequence: TGTGCCAGTACCATCATTAAAGCAGGGTACAATGAGCAGTTCTTC. The encoded protein is CASTIIKAGYNEQFF.

The V call is TRBV11-3, the J call TRBJ2-3; D is uncertain. The V end was cut by 1 base, the J end by 5 bases, with 13 bases between. This CDR3 is built from 15 residues. Germline CDR1 is SGHNT and CDR2 is YENEEA. CDR3 sequence (DNA): TGTGCCAGCAGCTTAGGGCGGATCGACGAAGATACGCAGTATTTT. Translating it yields CASSLGRIDEDTQYF.

This clone was recorded once. The V gene is TRBV29-1, the J gene TRBJ2-7; 10 nucleotides align to TRBD1. Germline CDR1 and CDR2: SQVTM and ANQGSEA. The CDR3 is made up of 12 amino acids. With 6 bases clipped from V and 4 bases from J, the junction kept 3 bases outside the gene matches. The CDR3 DNA is TGCAGCGTCTGGACAGGGGGTTACGAGCAGTACTTC. Translated: CSVWTGGYEQYF.

The table lists this clone with a count of one. The chain employs TRBV19 and TRBJ2-6; TRBD1 agrees at 8 bases. Unmatched junction bases numbered 9, after V lost 5 bases and J lost 0 bases. Germline V gives CDR1 LNHDA, CDR2 SQIVND (reference sequence). The CDR3 sequence is 18 residues long. The chain's CDR3 is CASSVPGGAGSGANVLTF. The CDR3 nucleotides are TGTGCCAGTAGTGTCCCAGGGGGCGCGGGCTCTGGGGCCAACGTCCTGACTTTC.